The sample holds one count of the clone carrying this T cell receptor (beta chain). The source of the sample is a study of blood T cell repertoires in COVID-19. V lost 6 bases, J lost 2 bases, and 3 bases stayed unmatched. CDR1 is MGHRA and CDR2 is YSYEKL in the germline V gene. The CDR3 loop spans 14 amino acids. As processed by the authors: Nucleated cell counts were estimated from reference gene primer amplification. Method: immunoSEQ multiplex PCR; TCRdb's copy keeps in-frame clones and lacks some. From that table come the V and J calls and clone size; the DNA was used to work out D and trimming. The sample yields some 14,000 clones, around 91% seen once.

This chain joins TRBV4-1 and TRBJ1-2; TRBD1 matches 10 bases. The sequenced sample was peripheral blood. This receptor was taken from a human donor with active COVID-19. The donor label of this sample is uncertain. For the CDR3, the DNA is TGCGCCAGCAGTCGACAGGGGGCGAACTATGGCTACACCTTC. It encodes CASSRQGANYGYTF.